The 23 T cell receptor beta chains listed next were all sequenced from one sample in a study of blood T cell repertoires in COVID-19. TCRdb's copy holds only in-frame clones and misses some; the assay was immunoSEQ multiplex PCR. Of 200,000 to 250,000 clones listed, 70% to 85% were seen once; the top ten hold roughly 7.6%. Sequences were obtained from peripheral blood. These TCRs come from a woman older than 75 with COVID-19, enrolled during active disease.

The chain links TRBV7-3 to TRBJ1-2; 8 bases line up with TRBD1. The CDR3 consists of 13 residues. V gave up 4 bases and J gave up 5 bases; unmatched junction bases: 3. The germline gives CDR1 SGHTA, CDR2 FQGTGA. In DNA form, the CDR3 reads TGTGCCAGCAGCTCTGGACAGGGTTATGGCTACACCTTC. Translated, it gives CASSSGQGYGYTF. The variable domain in full, completed from reference TRBV7-3 and TRBJ1-2, reads GAGVSQTPSNKVTEKGKYVELRCDPISGHTALYWYRQSLGQGPEFLIYFQGTGAADDSGLPNDRFFAVRPEGSVSTLKIQRTERGDSAVYLCASSSGQGYGYTFGSGTRLTVV.

The rearrangement uses TRBV29-1 and TRBJ2-2, with 7 bases lining up with TRBD1. The germline V gene encodes CDR1 SQVTM and CDR2 ANQGSEA. Losses at the gene ends were 3 bases for V and 4 bases for J; bases not matched to a gene: 2. This CDR3 has 13 amino acids. CDR3 nucleotides: TGCAGCGTTGACCACAGGGGCACCGGGGAGCTGTTTTTT. Amino acid sequence: CSVDHRGTGELFF.

This rearrangement joins TRBV28 to TRBJ2-7, with a tentative D call TRBD2 (5 bases). V lost 6 bases to trimming and J lost 2 bases, with 23 bases between them. The V gene's germline CDR1 is MDHEN and CDR2 SYDVKM. The CDR3 runs 17 residues. The CDR3 region is CASRPRPSPEMAYEQYF. For the CDR3, the DNA is TGTGCCAGCAGACCGCGACCTAGCCCTGAGATGGCCTACGAGCAGTACTTC.

This chain links TRBV5-1 with TRBJ2-5; 11 nucleotides line up with TRBD2. J was trimmed by 5 bases and V by 3 bases; bases with no gene match: 12. The germline gives CDR1 SGHRS, CDR2 YFSETQ. This CDR3 has 17 residues. The CDR3 region is CASSSQALAGGPETQYF. CDR3 bases: TGCGCCAGCAGCTCCCAAGCCTTAGCGGGGGGGCCGGAGACCCAGTACTTC.

The chain carries TRBV12-5 and TRBJ2-1; weak D call: TRBD2 (6 bases). Trimming left V 6 bases short and J 4 bases short, with 19 bases between. The CDR3 contains 16 residues. Germline lookup yields CDR1 LGHNT and CDR2 FRNRAP. The CDR3 coding sequence is TGTGCTAGTGGCCTCGGTTTTAGCGGAGGTTACAATGAGCAGTTCTTC. Its protein product is CASGLGFSGGYNEQFF.

In DNA form, the CDR3 reads TGTGCCAGCAGCCAAGGTCGAGTAGCCCAGACCCAGTACTTC. Translating it yields CASSQGRVAQTQYF. The V gene is TRBV3-1 (or the pseudogene TRBV3-2), the J gene TRBJ2-5; D unclear. Germline V gene sequence: CDR1 LGHDT, CDR2 YNNKEL (reference sequence). There are 14 residues in the CDR3. Trimming left V 1 base short and J 6 bases short, with 12 bases between.

The chain has TRBV3-1 (or the pseudogene TRBV3-2) and TRBJ2-1, with D maybe TRBD2 (5 bases). The length of the CDR3 is 13 residues. V lost 5 bases to trimming and J lost 9 bases, with 14 bases between them. Germline loops: CDR1 LGHDT, CDR2 YNNKEL (reference sequence). The CDR3 nucleotides read TGTGCCAGCAGCTCGAGGGAAATCGGTGAGCAGTTCTTC. Translated: CASSSREIGEQFF.

The V call is TRBV3-1 (or the pseudogene TRBV3-2), the J call TRBJ2-7; D gene ambiguous. The CDR3 is 12 residues long. Germline CDR1 reads LGHDT; CDR2 reads YNNKEL (reference sequence). V was trimmed by 1 base and J by 3 bases, leaving 4 bases between them. The CDR3 DNA is TGTGCCAGCAGCCAAGGAGGCTACGAGCAGTACTTC. Encoded protein: CASSQGGYEQYF.

The chain joins TRBV6-6 to TRBJ1-1; 7 nucleotides align to TRBD1. From germline, CDR1 is MNHNY and CDR2 SVGAGI (reference sequence). With 8 bases clipped from V and 4 bases from J, the junction kept 10 bases outside the gene matches. The CDR3 is 14 residues long. CDR3 protein: CASGGTTGSTEAFF. CDR3 sequence (DNA): TGTGCCAGCGGAGGGACGACAGGGAGCACTGAAGCTTTCTTT.

The rearrangement joins TRBV6-5 to TRBJ1-1, with D hard to call. Per germline, CDR1 MNHEY and CDR2 SVGAGI. With 6 bases removed from V and 7 bases from J, the gap between germline ends came to 18 bases. The length of the CDR3 is 14 residues. The chain's CDR3 is CASSSGRSANEAFF. CDR3 DNA sequence: TGTGCCAGCAGCTCCGGGAGAAGCGCCAATGAAGCTTTCTTT.

CDR3 protein: CASSPYLPSGVSYEQYF. Here the CDR3 DNA reads TGTGCCAGCAGCCCTTACCTTCCAAGCGGGGTCAGCTACGAGCAGTACTTC. J is TRBJ2-7 and V is TRBV3-1 (or the pseudogene TRBV3-2); 7 nucleotides line up with TRBD2. Germline CDR1 is LGHDT and CDR2 is YNNKEL (reference sequence). The ends lost 4 bases at V and 3 bases at J; junction bases unmatched: 15. The CDR3 length is 17 residues.

The chain links TRBV27 to TRBJ1-4; TRBD1 is a possible D gene (5 bases). This CDR3 is built from 13 residues. The germline V gene has CDR1 MNHEY and CDR2 SMNVEV (reference sequence). V dropped 6 bases and J dropped 3 bases, with 8 bases sitting between them. As DNA, the CDR3 is TGTGCCAGCAGGCGGGGCCCTAATGAAAAACTGTTTTTT. Translated, it gives CASRRGPNEKLFF.

V is TRBV27 and J is TRBJ2-1; the match to TRBD1 covers 9 bases. Germline values: CDR1 MNHEY, CDR2 SMNVEV (reference sequence). The CDR3 is 14 amino acids. The V and J ends lost 5 bases and 10 bases, in that order; junction bases with no gene match: 9. The CDR3 DNA reads TGTGCCAGCAGTCTGGACAGGGGAGGTTGGGAGCAGTTCTTC. Translated, it gives CASSLDRGGWEQFF.

The CDR3 sequence: CASSQSLDSVSYEQYF. The DNA for the CDR3 is TGCGCCAGCAGTCAATCCCTGGACAGTGTCTCCTACGAGCAGTACTTC. The J gene is TRBJ2-7, the V gene TRBV23-1; TRBD1 might be the D (6 bases). TRBV23-1 is designated an ORF whose function remains uncertain. The CDR3 loop spans 16 amino acids. V was pared by 0 bases and J by 0 bases, with 12 bases between.

The table lists this clone with a few counts. The rearrangement uses TRBV5-1 and TRBJ2-5; D ambiguous. This CDR3 comprises 11 residues. The V end was cut by 1 base, the J end by 5 bases, with 3 bases between. CDR1 and CDR2 (germline): SGHRS, YFSETQ. CDR3 loop: CASSLSETQYF. In DNA form, the CDR3 reads TGCGCCAGCAGCTTGAGCGAGACCCAGTACTTC.

The rearrangement joins TRBV7-2 to TRBJ2-1; 14 positions agree with TRBD2. V shed 5 bases, J shed 8 bases, and the junction held 8 bases outside the gene matches. The CDR3 covers 16 residues. Germline V CDR1 and CDR2: SGHTA, FQGNSA. Here the CDR3 DNA reads TGTGCCAGCAGCCCCCGACTAGCGGGAGGGTCGGATGAGCAGTTCTTC. Its protein product is CASSPRLAGGSDEQFF.

This rearrangement joins TRBV7-2 to TRBJ2-2; no reliable D call. This CDR3 region has 16 residues. Per germline, CDR1 SGHTA and CDR2 FQGNSA. Trimming left V 4 bases short and J 1 base short, with 13 bases between. The CDR3 loop reads CASSSNSPLNTGELFF. CDR3 in DNA: TGTGCCAGCAGCTCTAACAGTCCCTTGAACACCGGGGAGCTGTTTTTT.

The V and J genes are TRBV5-1 and TRBJ1-2, with D tentatively TRBD1 (6 bases). CDR3 length equals 13 residues. Trimming removed 7 bases at V and 4 bases at J, with 14 bases between. The germline V gene encodes CDR1 SGHRS and CDR2 YFSETQ. The CDR3 DNA reads TGCGCCAGCGGATTGGAACAGGGCTATGGCTACACCTTC. Protein: CASGLEQGYGYTF.

The rearrangement joins TRBV12-3 or TRBV12-4 to TRBJ1-1, with 9 bases identical to TRBD1. Trimming took 3 bases from V and 8 from J; bases not matched to a gene: 4. This CDR3 spans 13 amino acids. This CDR3 is CASSFPGTGEAFF. The CDR3 nucleotides read TGTGCCAGCAGTTTCCCGGGGACAGGGGAAGCTTTCTTT.

The rearrangement links TRBV29-1 to TRBJ1-2, with D perhaps TRBD1 (5 bases). This CDR3 contains 12 residues. CDR1 and CDR2 (germline): SQVTM, ANQGSEA. Trimming pared 7 bases from V and 4 bases from J, leaving 13 bases between. The CDR3 reads CSAKRGSYGYTF. The DNA for the CDR3 is TGCAGCGCCAAACGGGGGTCCTATGGCTACACCTTC.

This clone has a single count. The gene calls are TRBV18 and TRBJ1-5; D is ambiguous. V shed 6 bases and J shed 6 bases, with 12 bases lying between them. This CDR3 contains 13 residues. From germline, CDR1 is KGHSH and CDR2 LQKENI. CDR3: CASSKGGFQPQHF. The CDR3 nucleotides read TGTGCCAGCTCCAAAGGAGGGTTTCAGCCCCAGCATTTT.

The chain is built from TRBV3-1 (or the pseudogene TRBV3-2) and TRBJ2-2; tentatively, D is TRBD1 (6 bases). The CDR3 is 16 amino acids. Germline V gene sequence: CDR1 LGHDT, CDR2 YNNKEL (reference sequence). V dropped 5 bases and J dropped 1 base, with 14 bases sitting between them. CDR3 protein: CASSENRARNTGELFF. The CDR3 nucleotides read TGTGCCAGCAGCGAAAACAGGGCGAGGAACACCGGGGAGCTGTTTTTT.

The rearrangement uses TRBV11-2 and TRBJ1-2, with D possibly matching TRBD1 (6 bases). The ends were cut back, 4 bases at V and 4 bases at J, with 19 bases in the middle. This CDR3 has 16 residues. The germline CDR1 and CDR2 sequences are SGHAT and FQNNGV. In DNA form, the CDR3 reads TGTGCCAGCAGCTCTCCCGGGGGGCGCGACGGCTATGGCTACACCTTC. Its protein is CASSSPGGRDGYGYTF.